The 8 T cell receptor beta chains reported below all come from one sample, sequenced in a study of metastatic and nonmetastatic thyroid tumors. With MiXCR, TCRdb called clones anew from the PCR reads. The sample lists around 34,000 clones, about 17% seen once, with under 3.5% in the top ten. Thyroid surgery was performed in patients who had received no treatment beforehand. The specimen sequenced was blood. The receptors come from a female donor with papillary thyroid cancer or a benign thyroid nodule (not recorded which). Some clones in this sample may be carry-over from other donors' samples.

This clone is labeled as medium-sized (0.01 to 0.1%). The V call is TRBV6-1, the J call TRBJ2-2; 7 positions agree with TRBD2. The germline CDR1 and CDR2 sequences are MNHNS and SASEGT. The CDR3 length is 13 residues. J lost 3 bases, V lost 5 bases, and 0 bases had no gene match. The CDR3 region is CASSSGDTGELFF. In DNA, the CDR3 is TGTGCCAGCAGTAGCGGGGACACCGGGGAGCTGTTTTTT.

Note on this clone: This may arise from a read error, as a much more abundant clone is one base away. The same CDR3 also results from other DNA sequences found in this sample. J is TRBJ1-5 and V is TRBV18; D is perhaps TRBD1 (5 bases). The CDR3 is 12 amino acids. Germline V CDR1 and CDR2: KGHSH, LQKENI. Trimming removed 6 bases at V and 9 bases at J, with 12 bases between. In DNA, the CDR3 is TGTGCCAGCTCGCCCCCCGGGGGGCCCCAGCATTTT. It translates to CASSPPGGPQHF.

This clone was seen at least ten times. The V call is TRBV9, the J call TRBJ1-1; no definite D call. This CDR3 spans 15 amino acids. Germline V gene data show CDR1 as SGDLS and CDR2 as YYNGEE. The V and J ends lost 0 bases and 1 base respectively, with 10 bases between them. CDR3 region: CASSVAGSQNTEAFF. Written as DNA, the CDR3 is TGTGCCAGCAGCGTAGCGGGGAGTCAGAACACTGAAGCTTTCTTT. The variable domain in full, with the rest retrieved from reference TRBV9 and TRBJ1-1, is DSGVTQTPKHLITATGQRVTLRCSPRSGDLSVYWYQQSLDQGLQFLIQYYNGEERAKGNILERFSAQQFPDLHSELNLSSLELGDSALYFCASSVAGSQNTEAFFGQGTRLTVV.

Written as DNA, the CDR3 is TGTGCCAGCAGTGCCGAGGGACTCCCTCTCTATGTTTACACCTTC. Protein: CASSAEGLPLYVYTF. The chain employs TRBV6-2 or TRBV6-3 and TRBJ1-2, with D possibly being TRBD1 (5 bases). V lost 5 bases, J lost 11 bases, and 24 bases lay in between. Germline lookup yields CDR1 MNHEY and CDR2 SVGEGT. The CDR3 has 15 residues.

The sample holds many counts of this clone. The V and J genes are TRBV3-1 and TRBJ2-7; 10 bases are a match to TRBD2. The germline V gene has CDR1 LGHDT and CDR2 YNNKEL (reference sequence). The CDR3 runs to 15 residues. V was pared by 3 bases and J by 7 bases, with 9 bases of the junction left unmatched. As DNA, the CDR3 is TGTGCCAGCAGCCACTCCCCTAGCGGGAGTAGTGAGCAGTACTTC. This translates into CASSHSPSGSSEQYF.

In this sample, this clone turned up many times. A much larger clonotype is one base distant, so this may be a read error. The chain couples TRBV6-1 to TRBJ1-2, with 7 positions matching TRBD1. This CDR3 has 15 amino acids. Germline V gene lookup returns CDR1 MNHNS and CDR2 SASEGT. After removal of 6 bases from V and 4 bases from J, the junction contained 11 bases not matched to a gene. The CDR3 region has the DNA TGTGCCAGCAGCTACCTCAAGGACAGGACCTATGGCTACACCTTC. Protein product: CASSYLKDRTYGYTF.

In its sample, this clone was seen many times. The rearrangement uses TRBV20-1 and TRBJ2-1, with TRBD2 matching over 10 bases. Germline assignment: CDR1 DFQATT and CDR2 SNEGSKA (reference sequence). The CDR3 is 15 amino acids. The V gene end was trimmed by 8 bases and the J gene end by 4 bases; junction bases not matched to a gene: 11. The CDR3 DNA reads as TGCAGTTCCCTAACTAGCGGGACTTCATACAATGAGCAGTTCTTC. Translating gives CSSLTSGTSYNEQFF.

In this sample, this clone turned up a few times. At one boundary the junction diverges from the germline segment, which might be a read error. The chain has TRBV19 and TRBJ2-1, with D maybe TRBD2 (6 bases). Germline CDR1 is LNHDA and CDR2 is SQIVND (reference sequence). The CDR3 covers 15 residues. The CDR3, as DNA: TGTGCCAGTAGTCTTCGGGGGACCTCCTACACTGAGCAGTTCTTC. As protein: CASSLRGTSYTEQFF.